This section outlines one T cell receptor (beta chain) sequence together with its context. The sample originates from a study of blood T cell repertoires in COVID-19. Study-wide context: Acute and convalescent COVID-19 specimens originated in the United States, Italy and Spain. Sources were T cells, B-cell-depleted T cells, or PBMCs; the material itself was cDNA or gDNA.

In the study's own analysis: Using reference gene primer amplification, nucleated cell counts were estimated. The method was immunoSEQ multiplex PCR; TCRdb's version includes in-frame clones alone and lacks a portion of them. The DNA was the basis for D and trimming; V, J and clone size are from that table. The table has about 220,000 clones, 84% seen once. The CDR3 spans 15 residues. Germline V lookup: CDR1 SGHRS, CDR2 YFSETQ. V was shortened by 0 bases and J by 0 bases, with 4 bases between the two germline ends. Input material: peripheral blood. The chain is built from TRBV5-1 and TRBJ2-6; D gene ambiguous. This clonotype was sampled from a man aged 45-65 years with active or convalescent COVID-19. CDR3 DNA: TGCGCCAGCAGCTTGGGCAGCTCTGGGGCCAACGTCCTGACTTTC. Amino acids: CASSLGSSGANVLTF.